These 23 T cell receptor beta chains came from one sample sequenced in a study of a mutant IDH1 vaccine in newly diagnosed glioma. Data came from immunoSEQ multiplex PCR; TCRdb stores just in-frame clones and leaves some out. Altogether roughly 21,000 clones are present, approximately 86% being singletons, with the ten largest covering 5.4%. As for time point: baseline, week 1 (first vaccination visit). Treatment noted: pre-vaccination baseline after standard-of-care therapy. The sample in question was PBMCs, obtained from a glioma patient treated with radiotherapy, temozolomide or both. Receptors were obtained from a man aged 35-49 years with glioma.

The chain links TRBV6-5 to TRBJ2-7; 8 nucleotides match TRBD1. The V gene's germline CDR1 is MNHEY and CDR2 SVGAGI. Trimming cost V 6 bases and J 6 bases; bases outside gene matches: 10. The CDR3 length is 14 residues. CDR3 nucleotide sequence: TGTGCCAGCAGAACGGACAGGGAGTCCGTCGAGCAGTACTTC. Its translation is CASRTDRESVEQYF.

CDR3 sequence: CASNKEQLQETQYF. The CDR3 region has the DNA TGCGCCAGCAACAAGGAACAGCTCCAAGAGACCCAGTACTTC. The genes are TRBV5-1 and TRBJ2-5; D gene uncertain. Trimming took off 6 bases at V and 1 base at J, with 13 bases between the two ends. CDR1 SGHRS and CDR2 YFSETQ come from the germline V gene. This CDR3 has 14 residues.

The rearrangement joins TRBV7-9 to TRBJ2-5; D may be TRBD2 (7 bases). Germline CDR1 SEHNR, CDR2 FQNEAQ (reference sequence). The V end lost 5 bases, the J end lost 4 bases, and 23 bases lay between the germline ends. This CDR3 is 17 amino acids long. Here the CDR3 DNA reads TGTGCCAGCAGCCCATGGCGGGATTCGGGGGGCGGAGAGACCCAGTACTTC. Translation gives CASSPWRDSGGGETQYF.

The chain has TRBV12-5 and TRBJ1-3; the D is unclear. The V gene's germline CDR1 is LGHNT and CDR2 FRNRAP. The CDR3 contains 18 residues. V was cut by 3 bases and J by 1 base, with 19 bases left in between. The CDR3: CASGFEDGYQFSGNTIYF. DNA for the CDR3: TGTGCTAGTGGTTTTGAGGACGGATATCAATTTTCTGGAAACACCATATATTTT.

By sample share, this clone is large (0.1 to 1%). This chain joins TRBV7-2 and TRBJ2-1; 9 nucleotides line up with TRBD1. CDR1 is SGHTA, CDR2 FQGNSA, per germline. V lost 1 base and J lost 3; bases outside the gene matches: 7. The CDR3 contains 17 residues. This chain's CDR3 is CASSLVHWTGDYNEQFF. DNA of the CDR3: TGTGCCAGCAGCTTAGTTCATTGGACAGGGGACTACAATGAGCAGTTCTTC. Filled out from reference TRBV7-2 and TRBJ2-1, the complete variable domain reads GAGVSQSPSNKVTEKGKDVELRCDPISGHTALYWYRQSLGQGLEFLIYFQGNSAPDKSGLPSDRFSAERTGGSVSTLTIQRTQQEDSAVYLCASSLVHWTGDYNEQFFGPGTRLTVL.

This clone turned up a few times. CDR3 sequence: CASSDPAFNTGELFF. In nucleotides, the CDR3 is TGTGCCAGCAGTGACCCAGCATTTAACACCGGGGAGCTGTTTTTT. The chain couples TRBV6-4 to TRBJ2-2; D remains ambiguous. Germline V gives CDR1 MRHNA, CDR2 SNTAGT. V lost 2 bases and J 2 bases, leaving 9 bases between the germline ends. This CDR3 has 15 residues.

The CDR3 sequence: CASSIGYEQYF. The CDR3 DNA reads TGTGCCAGTAGTATAGGTTACGAGCAGTACTTC. The chain links TRBV19 to TRBJ2-7; D is undetermined. Between the trimmed V and J ends, which lost 1 base and 4 bases, there was a span of 2 bases. CDR3 length equals 11 residues. The germline V gene has CDR1 LNHDA and CDR2 SQIVND (reference sequence).

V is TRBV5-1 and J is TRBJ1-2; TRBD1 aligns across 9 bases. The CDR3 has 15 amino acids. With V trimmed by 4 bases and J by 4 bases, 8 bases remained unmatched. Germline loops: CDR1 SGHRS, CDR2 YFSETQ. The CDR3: CASSPGTGKAYGYTF. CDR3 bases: TGCGCCAGCAGCCCAGGGACAGGGAAGGCCTATGGCTACACCTTC.

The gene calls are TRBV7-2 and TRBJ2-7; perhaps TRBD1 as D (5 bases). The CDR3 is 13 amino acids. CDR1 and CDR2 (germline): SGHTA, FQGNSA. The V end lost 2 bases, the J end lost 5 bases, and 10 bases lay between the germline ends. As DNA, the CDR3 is TGTGCCAGCAGCTTACCAGGGTTCCACGAGCAGTACTTC. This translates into CASSLPGFHEQYF.

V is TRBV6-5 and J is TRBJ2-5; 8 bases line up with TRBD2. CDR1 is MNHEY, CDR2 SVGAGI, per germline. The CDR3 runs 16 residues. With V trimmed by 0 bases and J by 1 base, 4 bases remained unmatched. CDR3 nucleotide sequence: TGTGCCAGCAGTTACTCAAGCGGGGGCCCCCAAGAGACCCAGTACTTC. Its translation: CASSYSSGGPQETQYF.

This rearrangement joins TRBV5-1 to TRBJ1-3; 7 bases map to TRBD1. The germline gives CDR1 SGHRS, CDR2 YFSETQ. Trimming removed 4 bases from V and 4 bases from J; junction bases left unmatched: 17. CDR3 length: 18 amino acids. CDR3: CASSHPRQGQESGNTIYF. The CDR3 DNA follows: TGCGCCAGCAGCCACCCGAGACAGGGACAAGAGTCAGGAAACACCATATATTTT.

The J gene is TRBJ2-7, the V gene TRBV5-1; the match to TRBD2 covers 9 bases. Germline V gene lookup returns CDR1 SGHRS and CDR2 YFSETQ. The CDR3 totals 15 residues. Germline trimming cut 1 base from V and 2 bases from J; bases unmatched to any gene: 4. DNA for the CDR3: TGCGCCAGCAGCTTGAGGCTAGCGGGGACCTACGAGCAGTACTTC. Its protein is CASSLRLAGTYEQYF.

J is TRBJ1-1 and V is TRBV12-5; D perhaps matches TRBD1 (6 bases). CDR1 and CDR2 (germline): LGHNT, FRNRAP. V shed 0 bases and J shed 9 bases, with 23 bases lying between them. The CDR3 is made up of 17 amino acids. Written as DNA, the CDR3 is TGTGCTAGTGGTTTGGTAGGGGGGGGCCGCCTTAGTGGAAAAGCTTTCTTT. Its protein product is CASGLVGGGRLSGKAFF. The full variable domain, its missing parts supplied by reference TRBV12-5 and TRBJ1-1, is DARVTQTPRHKVTEMGQEVTMRCQPILGHNTVFWYRQTMMQGLELLAYFRNRAPLDDSGMPKDRFSAEMPDATLATLKIQPSEPRDSAVYFCASGLVGGGRLSGKAFFGQGTRLTVV.

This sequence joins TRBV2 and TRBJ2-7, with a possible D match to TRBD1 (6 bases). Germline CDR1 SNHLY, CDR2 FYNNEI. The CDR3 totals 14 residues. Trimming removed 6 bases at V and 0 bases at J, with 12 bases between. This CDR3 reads CASSTQGSSYEQYF. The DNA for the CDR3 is TGTGCCAGCAGCACTCAGGGGAGCTCCTACGAGCAGTACTTC. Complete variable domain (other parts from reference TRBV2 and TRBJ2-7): EPEVTQTPSHQVTQMGQEVILRCVPISNHLYFYWYRQILGQKVEFLVSFYNNEISEKSEIFDDQFSVERPDGSNFTLKIRSTKLEDSAMYFCASSTQGSSYEQYFGPGTRLTVT.

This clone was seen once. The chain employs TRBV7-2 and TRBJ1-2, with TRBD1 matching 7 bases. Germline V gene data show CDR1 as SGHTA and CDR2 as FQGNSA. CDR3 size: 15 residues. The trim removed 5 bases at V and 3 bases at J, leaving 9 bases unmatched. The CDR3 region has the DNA TGTGCCAGCAGCCGCTTGGCAGACAGGGACTATGGCTACACCTTC. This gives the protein CASSRLADRDYGYTF.

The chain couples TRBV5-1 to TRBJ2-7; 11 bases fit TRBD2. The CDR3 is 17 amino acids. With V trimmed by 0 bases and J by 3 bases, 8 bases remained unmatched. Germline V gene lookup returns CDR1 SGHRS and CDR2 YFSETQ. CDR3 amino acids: CASSLDIAGGAIYEQYV. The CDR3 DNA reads TGCGCCAGCAGCTTGGATATAGCGGGGGGGGCCATCTACGAGCAGTACGTC.

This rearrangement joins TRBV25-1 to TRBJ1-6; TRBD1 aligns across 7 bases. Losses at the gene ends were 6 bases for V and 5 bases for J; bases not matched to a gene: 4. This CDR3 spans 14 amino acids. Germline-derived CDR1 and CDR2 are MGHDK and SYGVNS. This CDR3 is CASSQTGNNSPLHF. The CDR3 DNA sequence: TGTGCCAGCAGCCAGACAGGGAATAATTCACCCCTCCACTTT.

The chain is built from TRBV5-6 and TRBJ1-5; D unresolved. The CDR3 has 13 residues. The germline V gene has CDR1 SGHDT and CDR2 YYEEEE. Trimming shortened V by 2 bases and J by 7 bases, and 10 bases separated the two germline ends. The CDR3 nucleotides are TGTGCCAGCAGCTTCGGCGAAGACCAGCCCCAGCATTTT. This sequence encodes CASSFGEDQPQHF. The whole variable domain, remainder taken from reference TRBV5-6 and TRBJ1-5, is DAGVTQSPTHLIKTRGQQVTLRCSPKSGHDTVSWYQQALGQGPQFIFQYYEEEERQRGNFPDRFSGHQFPNYSSELNVNALLLGDSALYLCASSFGEDQPQHFGDGTRLSIL.

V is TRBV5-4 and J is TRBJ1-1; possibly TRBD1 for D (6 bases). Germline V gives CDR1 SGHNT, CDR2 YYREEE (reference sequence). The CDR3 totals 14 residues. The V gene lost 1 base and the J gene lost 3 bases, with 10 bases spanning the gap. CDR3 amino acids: CASSLRGLDTEAFF. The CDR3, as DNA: TGTGCCAGCAGCTTGCGGGGGCTGGACACTGAAGCTTTCTTT.

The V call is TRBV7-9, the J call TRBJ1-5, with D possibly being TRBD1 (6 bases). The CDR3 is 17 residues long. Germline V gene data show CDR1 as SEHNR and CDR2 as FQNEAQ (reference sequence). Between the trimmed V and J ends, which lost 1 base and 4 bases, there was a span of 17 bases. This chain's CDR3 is CASSLGAGVNRNQPQHF. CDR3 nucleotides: TGTGCCAGCAGCTTAGGCGCAGGGGTTAACAGGAATCAGCCCCAGCATTTT.

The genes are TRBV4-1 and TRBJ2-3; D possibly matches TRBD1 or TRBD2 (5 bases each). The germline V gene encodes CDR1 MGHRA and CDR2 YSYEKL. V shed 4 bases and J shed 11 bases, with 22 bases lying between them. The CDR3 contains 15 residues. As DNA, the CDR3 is TGCGCCAGCAGCCCCGAGGGGCCTGGACTTAGGGGGCAGTATTTT. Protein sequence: CASSPEGPGLRGQYF.

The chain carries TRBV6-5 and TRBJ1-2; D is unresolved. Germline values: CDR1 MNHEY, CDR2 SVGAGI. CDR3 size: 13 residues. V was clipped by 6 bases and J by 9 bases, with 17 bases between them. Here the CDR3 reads CASRDPSGERYTF. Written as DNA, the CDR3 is TGTGCCAGCAGGGATCCCAGCGGGGAACGCTACACCTTC.

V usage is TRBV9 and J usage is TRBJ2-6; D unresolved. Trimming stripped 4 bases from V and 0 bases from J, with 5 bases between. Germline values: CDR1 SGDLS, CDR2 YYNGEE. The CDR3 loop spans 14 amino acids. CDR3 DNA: TGTGCCAGCAGCCCGAGCTCTGGGGCCAACGTCCTGACTTTC. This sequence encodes CASSPSSGANVLTF.